This T cell receptor beta chain was sequenced for a study of shared clonotypes between healthy human individuals. Trimming took 3 bases from V and 4 from J; bases not matched to a gene: 5. Germline CDR1 and CDR2: GTSNPN and SVGIG (reference sequence). This CDR3 spans 13 amino acids. Samples underwent the assay at deep level. The material for each subset, its genomic DNA, was split evenly across several immunoSEQ plates. Generated by immunoSEQ multiplex PCR, the TCRdb table keeps only in-frame clones and is missing some. Of under 2,000,000 clones listed, roughly 95% were seen once; the top ten hold around 1.2%. Terminally differentiated effector memory CD45RA+ cells were left out of the naive CD8 fraction, which was CD45RO-negative and positively selected for CCR7. This clone was picked up one time. What it binds is not known. In the same sample, other DNA sequences code for this CDR3. Findings and limits, study-wide: Across subsets, estimated richness was generally greater for naive than for memory populations. Limitation of the genetic and exposure-history diversity represented came from the few donors.

The TCR was taken from a man aged 18 to 29 in good health. Material for sequencing was naive CD8+ T cells sorted from blood. The chain uses TRBV30 and TRBJ1-1; 7 positions agree with TRBD1. For the CDR3, the DNA is TGTGCCTGGAGCCCCCAGGGGGGCACTGAAGCTTTCTTT. This translates into CAWSPQGGTEAFF.